The 25 T cell receptor beta chains listed next were all sequenced from one sample in a study of blood T cell repertoires in COVID-19. Assay used: immunoSEQ multiplex PCR; TCRdb lists only in-frame clones, some missing. The sample records almost 200,000 clones, around four fifths being singletons. The sequenced material came from peripheral blood. The receptors were gathered from a man in his sixties with COVID-19, enrolled during active disease.

The V and J genes are TRBV7-2 and TRBJ2-7, with TRBD1 as a possible D gene (6 bases). Trimming took off 4 bases at V and 6 bases at J, with 7 bases between the two ends. This CDR3 contains 11 residues. Germline CDR1 SGHTA, CDR2 FQGNSA. This CDR3 reads CASSSGVEQYF. The CDR3 bases are TGTGCCAGCAGCTCAGGGGTCGAGCAGTACTTC. The entire variable domain, with the rest obtained from reference TRBV7-2 and TRBJ2-7, is as follows: GAGVSQSPSNKVTEKGKDVELRCDPISGHTALYWYRQSLGQGLEFLIYFQGNSAPDKSGLPSDRFSAERTGGSVSTLTIQRTQQEDSAVYLCASSSGVEQYFGPGTRLTVT.

The genes are TRBV10-3 and TRBJ1-2; the match to TRBD1 covers 7 bases. V trimming: 10 bases; J trimming: 7 bases; junction bases outside the gene matches: 18. Germline-derived CDR1 and CDR2 are ENHRY and SYGVKD. This CDR3 has 15 amino acids. The CDR3 DNA sequence: TGTGCCACCCGGGACAGTACCCCTCCAAGAGGTGGCTACACCTTC. Encoded protein: CATRDSTPPRGGYTF.

V is TRBV4-1 and J is TRBJ2-7, with a weak D call TRBD2 (5 bases). This CDR3 contains 14 residues. Germline CDR1 MGHRA, CDR2 YSYEKL. V lost 0 bases, J lost 5 bases, and 11 bases lay in between. As DNA, the CDR3 is TGCGCCAGCAGCCAAGATGACTACCCTAACGAGCAGTACTTC. Translation: CASSQDDYPNEQYF.

The CDR3 region is CASSVDGIYGYTF. CDR3 sequence (DNA): TGTGCCAGCAGCGTAGATGGCATCTATGGCTACACCTTC. This rearrangement joins TRBV9 to TRBJ1-2; no definite D call. V was clipped by 0 bases and J by 4 bases, with 7 bases between them. CDR1 and CDR2 from the germline V gene are SGDLS and YYNGEE. CDR3 length: 13 amino acids.

This chain links TRBV7-9 with TRBJ2-5, with D possibly being TRBD1 (6 bases). The CDR3 totals 13 residues. Per the germline V gene, CDR1 is SEHNR and CDR2 is FQNEAQ (reference sequence). V shed 5 bases and J shed 5 bases, with 12 bases lying between them. The CDR3: CASSLYRDETQYF. The CDR3 nucleotides read TGTGCCAGCAGCCTGTACAGGGATGAGACCCAGTACTTC.

V and J are TRBV19 and TRBJ2-3, with 7 positions matching TRBD2. The CDR3 has 16 residues. Trimming removed 6 bases from V and 8 bases from J; junction bases left unmatched: 17. Germline loops: CDR1 LNHDA, CDR2 SQIVND (reference sequence). The CDR3 spells CASSTDSGLSVGTQYF. The DNA of the CDR3 is TGTGCCAGTAGCACTGATAGCGGGCTGTCCGTGGGTACGCAGTATTTT. The full variable domain, completed using reference TRBV19 and TRBJ2-3, is DGGITQSPKYLFRKEGQNVTLSCEQNLNHDAMYWYRQDPGQGLRLIYYSQIVNDFQKGDIAEGYSVSREKKESFPLTVTSAQKNPTAFYLCASSTDSGLSVGTQYFGPGTRLTVL.

V and J are TRBV19 and TRBJ1-1; 8 bases are shared with TRBD1. Losses at the gene ends were 5 bases for V and 7 bases for J; bases not matched to a gene: 12. Germline CDR1 is LNHDA and CDR2 is SQIVND (reference sequence). The CDR3 runs to 15 residues. The CDR3 bases are TGTGCCAGTAGTGTTGGACAGGGAATCAATGGTGAAGCTTTCTTT. Its translation is CASSVGQGINGEAFF. Complete variable domain (other parts from reference TRBV19 and TRBJ1-1): DGGITQSPKYLFRKEGQNVTLSCEQNLNHDAMYWYRQDPGQGLRLIYYSQIVNDFQKGDIAEGYSVSREKKESFPLTVTSAQKNPTAFYLCASSVGQGINGEAFFGQGTRLTVV.

The chain links TRBV5-1 to TRBJ2-2; D gene ambiguous. Trimming removed 0 bases from V and 6 bases from J, with 9 bases in between. The germline V gene encodes CDR1 SGHRS and CDR2 YFSETQ. The CDR3 extends over 14 amino acids. The CDR3 is CASSLEMAAGELFF. The CDR3 region has the DNA TGCGCCAGCAGCTTGGAAATGGCTGCCGGGGAGCTGTTTTTT.

In regard to this clone: The junction differs from germline at one of its ends, possibly a read error. The V gene is TRBV5-5, the J gene TRBJ1-1, with 7 bases fitting TRBD1. The CDR3 consists of 14 residues. Germline lookup yields CDR1 SGHKS and CDR2 YYEKEE (reference sequence). CDR3 coding DNA: TGTGCCAGCAGCTTGACAGGGGTGAAAACTGAAGCTTTCTTT. This sequence encodes CASSLTGVKTEAFF.

The V call is TRBV7-6, the J call TRBJ2-4, with TRBD2 as a possible D gene (5 bases). The CDR3 covers 15 residues. The germline CDR1 and CDR2 sequences are SGHVS and FNYEAQ. V was shortened by 4 bases and J by 0 bases, with 10 bases between the two germline ends. CDR3 in amino acids: CASSSAGLAKNIQYF. CDR3 nucleotides: TGTGCCAGCAGCTCCGCCGGACTAGCCAAAAACATTCAGTACTTC. Filled out from reference TRBV7-6 and TRBJ2-4, the complete variable domain reads GAGVSQSPRYKVTKRGQDVALRCDPISGHVSLYWYRQALGQGPEFLTYFNYEAQQDKSGLPNDRFSAERPEGSISTLTIQRTEQRDSAMYRCASSSAGLAKNIQYFGAGTRLSVL.

This clone came up many times. Other DNA sequences in this sample translate to the same CDR3. The chain recombines TRBV4-2 with TRBJ1-3, with D unclear. Germline V gene data show CDR1 as LGHNA and CDR2 as YNFKEQ. The CDR3 spans 16 residues. Between the trimmed V and J ends, which lost 1 base and 0 bases, there was a span of 10 bases. The CDR3 DNA reads as TGTGCCAGCAGCCAAGTGTCCACAAACTCTGGAAACACCATATATTTT. Residues: CASSQVSTNSGNTIYF.

The chain has TRBV7-9 and TRBJ2-7; the D gene is possibly TRBD2 (5 bases). Per the germline V gene, CDR1 is SEHNR and CDR2 is FQNEAQ (reference sequence). The V gene lost 5 bases and the J gene lost 2 bases, with 10 bases spanning the gap. CDR3 size: 13 residues. CDR3 residues: CASSGLLPYEQYF. CDR3 in DNA: TGTGCCAGCAGCGGACTGCTACCCTACGAGCAGTACTTC.

This chain links TRBV15 with TRBJ1-6; perhaps TRBD1 as D (6 bases). The length of the CDR3 is 15 residues. The V gene's germline CDR1 is LNHNV and CDR2 YYDKDF (reference sequence). The ends were cut back, 0 bases at V and 9 bases at J, with 12 bases in the middle. The CDR3 DNA reads TGTGCCACCAGCAGAGATTCAGGGGTTGGTTCACCCCTCCACTTT. As protein: CATSRDSGVGSPLHF.

The CDR3 DNA sequence: TGTGCCAGCAGCCTAAACAGGGGTAGCAATCAGCCCCAGCATTTT. Its protein product is CASSLNRGSNQPQHF. This rearrangement joins TRBV7-9 to TRBJ1-5; 7 bases match TRBD1. Per germline, CDR1 SEHNR and CDR2 FQNEAQ (reference sequence). The V segment lost 5 bases and the J segment 0 bases; nucleotides outside the gene matches: 4. This CDR3 is 15 amino acids long. Complete variable domain (other parts from reference TRBV7-9 and TRBJ1-5): DTGVSQNPRHKITKRGQNVTFRCDPISEHNRLYWYRQTLGQGPEFLTYFQNEAQLEKSRLLSDRFSAERPKGSFSTLEIQRTEQGDSAMYLCASSLNRGSNQPQHFGDGTRLSIL.

The chain combines TRBV10-2 with TRBJ1-4; 8 bases match TRBD1. Germline V lookup: CDR1 WSHSY, CDR2 SAAADI. J was trimmed by 5 bases and V by 6 bases; bases with no gene match: 14. The CDR3 extends over 17 amino acids. CDR3 loop: CASRDFGQGPLNEKLFF. CDR3 nucleotides: TGCGCCAGCAGAGATTTTGGACAGGGACCCCTGAATGAAAAACTGTTTTTT.

The chain is built from TRBV14 and TRBJ2-1; possibly TRBD2 for D (6 bases). The CDR3 covers 15 residues. Germline V gives CDR1 SGHDN, CDR2 FVKESK. The V end was cut by 4 bases, the J end by 4 bases, with 14 bases between. The CDR3 is CASSRISGSYNEQFF. As DNA, the CDR3 is TGTGCCAGCAGCCGAATCTCCGGGAGTTACAATGAGCAGTTCTTC.

This clone was detected only once. The CDR3, as DNA: TGCGCCAGCAGCTTGGCCAGGGGACAGGGGGGGAACACTGAAGCTTTCTTT. Its translation is CASSLARGQGGNTEAFF. This sequence joins TRBV5-1 and TRBJ1-1; 11 bases map to TRBD1. The V gene's germline CDR1 is SGHRS and CDR2 YFSETQ. This CDR3 comprises 17 residues. V gave up 0 bases and J gave up 1 base; unmatched junction bases: 5.

This sequence joins TRBV19 and TRBJ2-1; 9 bases map to TRBD1. The V gene end was trimmed by 3 bases and the J gene end by 8 bases; junction bases not matched to a gene: 8. The germline V gene has CDR1 LNHDA and CDR2 SQIVND (reference sequence). The CDR3 is 15 amino acids. The CDR3 bases are TGTGCCAGTAGTATCTCTCTGCGGGACAGGGATGAGCAGTTCTTC. Protein product: CASSISLRDRDEQFF.

This chain links TRBV7-6 with TRBJ1-2, with D unclear. Germline V lookup: CDR1 SGHVS, CDR2 FNYEAQ. The CDR3 spans 13 residues. V lost 4 bases and J lost 4, with 10 bases in between. The CDR3 coding sequence is TGTGCCAGCAGCTCCGGACTTATCTATGGCTACACCTTC. As protein: CASSSGLIYGYTF.

The chain carries TRBV6-1 and TRBJ2-5; D unresolved. Germline values: CDR1 MNHNS, CDR2 SASEGT. Trimming left V 0 bases short and J 1 base short, with 6 bases between. This CDR3 contains 14 residues. The CDR3 protein is CASSEAGSQETQYF. The CDR3 DNA follows: TGTGCCAGCAGTGAAGCTGGCAGCCAAGAGACCCAGTACTTC.

The chain joins TRBV11-2 to TRBJ2-1; maybe TRBD2 (6 bases). With 0 bases removed from V and 6 bases from J, the gap between germline ends came to 9 bases. CDR1 and CDR2 from the germline V gene are SGHAT and FQNNGV. The CDR3 extends over 14 amino acids. The CDR3 coding sequence is TGTGCCAGCAGCTTAGAAAGGCGGGGCAATGAGCAGTTCTTC. It translates to CASSLERRGNEQFF.

This chain uses TRBV9 with TRBJ2-1; 8 nucleotides line up with TRBD2. With 2 bases clipped from V and 7 bases from J, the junction kept 8 bases outside the gene matches. The germline V gene encodes CDR1 SGDLS and CDR2 YYNGEE. CDR3 length: 15 amino acids. Here the CDR3 reads CASSVSGGPRNEQFF. Here the CDR3 DNA reads TGTGCCAGCAGCGTCTCGGGAGGGCCTCGTAATGAGCAGTTCTTC.

The gene calls are TRBV5-1 and TRBJ2-3, with 8 bases identical to TRBD1. Germline V CDR1 and CDR2: SGHRS, YFSETQ. With 4 bases clipped from V and 2 bases from J, the junction kept 6 bases outside the gene matches. The CDR3 covers 15 residues. The CDR3 sequence: CASSPRTGSTDTQYF. The CDR3 nucleotides read TGCGCCAGCAGCCCAAGGACAGGGTCCACAGATACGCAGTATTTT.

J is TRBJ2-2 and V is TRBV7-9, with D unresolved. The CDR3 is 14 amino acids. From germline, CDR1 is SEHNR and CDR2 FQNEAQ (reference sequence). V lost 1 base, J lost 3 bases, and 6 bases lay in between. The CDR3, as DNA: TGTGCCAGCAGCTTAGAACTCGACACCGGGGAGCTGTTTTTT. Translating it yields CASSLELDTGELFF.

V is TRBV19 and J is TRBJ1-3; D remains unclear. The V gene lost 5 bases and the J gene lost 0 bases, with 2 bases spanning the gap. The V gene's germline CDR1 is LNHDA and CDR2 SQIVND (reference sequence). The CDR3 extends over 12 amino acids. The CDR3: CASSYSGNTIYF. CDR3 sequence (DNA): TGTGCCAGTAGTTACTCTGGAAACACCATATATTTT.